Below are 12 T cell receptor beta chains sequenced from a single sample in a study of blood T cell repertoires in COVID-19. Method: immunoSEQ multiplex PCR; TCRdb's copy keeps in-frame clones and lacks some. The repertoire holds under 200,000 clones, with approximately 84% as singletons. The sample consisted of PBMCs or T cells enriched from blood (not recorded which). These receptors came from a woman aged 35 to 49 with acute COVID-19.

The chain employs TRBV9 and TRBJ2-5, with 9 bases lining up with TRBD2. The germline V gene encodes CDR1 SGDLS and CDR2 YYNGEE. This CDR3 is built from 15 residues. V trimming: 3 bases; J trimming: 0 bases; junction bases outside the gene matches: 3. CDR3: CASSEVAGDQETQYF. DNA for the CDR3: TGTGCCAGCAGCGAGGTAGCGGGAGACCAAGAGACCCAGTACTTC.

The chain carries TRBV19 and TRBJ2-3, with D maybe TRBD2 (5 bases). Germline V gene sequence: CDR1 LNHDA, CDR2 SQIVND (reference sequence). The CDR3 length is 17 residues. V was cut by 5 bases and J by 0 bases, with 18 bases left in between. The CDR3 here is CASSGRARTSSTDTQYF. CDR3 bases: TGTGCCAGTAGTGGTCGGGCCCGGACTTCTAGCACAGATACGCAGTATTTT.

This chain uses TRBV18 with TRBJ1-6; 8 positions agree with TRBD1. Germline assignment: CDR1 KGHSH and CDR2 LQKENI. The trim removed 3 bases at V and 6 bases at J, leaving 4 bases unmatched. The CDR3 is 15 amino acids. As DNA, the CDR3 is TGTGCCAGCTCACCGATAGGACAGGGTAATTCACCCCTCCACTTT. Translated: CASSPIGQGNSPLHF.

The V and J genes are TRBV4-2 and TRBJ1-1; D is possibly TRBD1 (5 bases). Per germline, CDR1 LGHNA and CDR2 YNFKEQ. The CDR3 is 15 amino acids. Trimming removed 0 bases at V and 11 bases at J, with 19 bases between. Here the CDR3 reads CASSQERQGERGAFF. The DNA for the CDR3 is TGTGCCAGCAGCCAAGAACGGCAGGGCGAACGGGGGGCTTTCTTT.

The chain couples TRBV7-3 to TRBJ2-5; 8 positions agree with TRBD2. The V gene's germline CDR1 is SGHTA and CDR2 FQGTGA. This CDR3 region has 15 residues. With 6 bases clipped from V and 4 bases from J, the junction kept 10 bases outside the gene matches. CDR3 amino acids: CASSLSGNWGETQYF. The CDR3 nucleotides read TGTGCCAGCAGTCTTAGCGGGAATTGGGGAGAGACCCAGTACTTC.

This CDR3 reads CASSTDGWPSGTNYGYTF. In DNA form, the CDR3 reads TGTGCCAGTAGTACCGACGGGTGGCCTTCCGGGACTAACTATGGCTACACCTTC. This rearrangement joins TRBV19 to TRBJ1-2; D is unresolved. Germline V gene data show CDR1 as LNHDA and CDR2 as SQIVND (reference sequence). The CDR3 length is 18 residues. Trimming took 4 bases from V and 0 from J, leaving 21 bases between them.

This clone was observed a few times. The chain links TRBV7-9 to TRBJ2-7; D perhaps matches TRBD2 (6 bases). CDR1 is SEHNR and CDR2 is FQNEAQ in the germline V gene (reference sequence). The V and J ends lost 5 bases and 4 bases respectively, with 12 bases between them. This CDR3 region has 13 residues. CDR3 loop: CASSGGDWYEQYF. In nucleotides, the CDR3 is TGTGCCAGCAGCGGAGGGGATTGGTACGAGCAGTACTTC.

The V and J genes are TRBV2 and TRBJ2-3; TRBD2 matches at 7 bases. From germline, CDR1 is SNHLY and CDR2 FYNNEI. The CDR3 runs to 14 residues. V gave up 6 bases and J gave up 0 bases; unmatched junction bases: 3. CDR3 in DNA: TGTGCCAGCAGAGCTAGCGGAAGCACAGATACGCAGTATTTT. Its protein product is CASRASGSTDTQYF.

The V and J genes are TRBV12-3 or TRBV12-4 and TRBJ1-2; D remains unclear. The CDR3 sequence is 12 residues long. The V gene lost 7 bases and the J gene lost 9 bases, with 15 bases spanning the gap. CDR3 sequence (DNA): TGTGCCAGCACCCCGGGAGGTAGACGCTACACCTTC. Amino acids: CASTPGGRRYTF.

The CDR3 spells CASSKARPPTSGLAKNIQYF. CDR3 bases: TGTGCCAGCAGCAAAGCTCGGCCTCCGACTAGCGGGCTAGCCAAAAACATTCAGTACTTC. V and J are TRBV21-1 and TRBJ2-4; the table's D call, TRBD2, has no DNA check behind it. TRBV21-1 is listed as a pseudogene. The CDR3 is made up of 20 amino acids.

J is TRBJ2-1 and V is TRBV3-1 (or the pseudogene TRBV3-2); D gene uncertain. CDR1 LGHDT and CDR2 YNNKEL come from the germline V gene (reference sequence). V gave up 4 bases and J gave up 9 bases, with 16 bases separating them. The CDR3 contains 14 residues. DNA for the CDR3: TGTGCCAGCAGCCGGGTGGAGCTAAGAACTGAGCAGTTCTTC. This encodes CASSRVELRTEQFF.

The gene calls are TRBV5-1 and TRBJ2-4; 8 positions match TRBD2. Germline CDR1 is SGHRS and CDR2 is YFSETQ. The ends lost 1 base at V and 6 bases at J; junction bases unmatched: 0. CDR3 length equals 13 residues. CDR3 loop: CASSLSGGNIQYF. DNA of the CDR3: TGCGCCAGCAGCTTGAGCGGGGGAAACATTCAGTACTTC.